A selection of T cell receptor beta chains follows, all from one sample in a study of blood T cell repertoires in COVID-19. Sequenced by immunoSEQ multiplex PCR; TCRdb stores in-frame clones only, minus some. The sample has some 170,000 clones; approximately 84% are singletons. Sequencing input: peripheral blood. Receptor source: a middle-aged man with acute or convalescent COVID-19. The CDR3 runs from the conserved cysteine through the conserved F or W. A D gene is named only where the DNA matches it firmly. Expanded clones get a size class; other rows say once, few or many, or leave the size out.

J gene,CDR3 length,clone size,D gene,V gene,CDR3 protein,CDR3 DNA
TRBJ1-1,17,once,NA,TRBV23-1,CASSQSTVDRRNTEAFF,TGCGCCAGCAGTCAATCCACAGTAGACAGGAGGAACACTGAAGCTTTCTTT
TRBJ1-2,16,NA,NA,TRBV28,CASSLSPGLTSYGYTF,TGTGCCAGCAGTTTAAGCCCGGGTCTCACGAGCTATGGCTACACCTTC
TRBJ2-2,15,NA,NA,TRBV3-1/TRBV3-2,CASSQDGRRGGELFF,TGTGCCAGCAGCCAAGACGGAAGGCGGGGCGGGGAGCTGTTTTTT
TRBJ2-3,14,NA,TRBD2,TRBV5-4,CATKGGGGADTQYF,TGTGCCACCAAAGGGGGCGGGGGGGCAGATACGCAGTATTTT
TRBJ1-1,14,NA,TRBD1,TRBV6-5,CASTRDRVDTEAFF,TGTGCCAGCACCCGGGACAGGGTGGACACTGAAGCTTTCTTT
TRBJ2-1,16,NA,TRBD1,TRBV5-1,CASSLEQDRFGNEQFF,TGCGCCAGCAGCTTGGAACAGGACAGGTTCGGAAATGAGCAGTTCTTC
TRBJ2-2,16,NA,TRBD1,TRBV11-3,CASSFNADRVAGELFF,TGTGCCAGCAGTTTCAACGCGGACAGGGTGGCCGGGGAGCTGTTTTTT
TRBJ1-2,15,few,NA,TRBV4-3,CASSQFTDTNYGYTF,TGCGCCAGCAGCCAATTTACAGATACTAACTATGGCTACACCTTC
TRBJ2-5,13,NA,NA,TRBV7-2,CASSFAGVETQYF,TGTGCCAGCAGCTTTGCCGGGGTAGAGACCCAGTACTTC
TRBJ2-2,15,NA,TRBD2,TRBV7-2,CASSAAGRGTGELFF,TGTGCCAGCAGCGCCGCGGGGCGGGGGACCGGGGAGCTGTTTTTT
TRBJ1-1,14,NA,TRBD1,TRBV7-9,CASSLGVDRTEAFF,TGTGCCAGCAGCTTAGGGGTGGACAGGACTGAAGCTTTCTTT
TRBJ1-2,15,NA,NA,TRBV29-1,CSVEEAGAANYGYTF,TGCAGCGTTGAAGAAGCAGGGGCAGCTAACTATGGCTACACCTTC
TRBJ1-4,14,NA,TRBD1,TRBV27,CASSYQGVGEKLFF,TGTGCCAGCAGTTACCAGGGGGTAGGGGAAAAACTGTTTTTT
TRBJ1-6,14,NA,TRBD1,TRBV7-3,CASSLGTGHSPLHF,TGTGCCAGCAGTCTGGGGACAGGTCATTCACCCCTCCACTTT
TRBJ1-2,12,few,NA,TRBV6-5,CASSYAGYSYTF,TGTGCCAGCAGTTACGCGGGATATTCCTACACCTTC
TRBJ1-2,14,NA,NA,TRBV6-2/TRBV6-3,CASSYSMGAGGYTF,TGTGCCAGCAGTTACTCGATGGGGGCTGGTGGCTACACCTTC
TRBJ1-1,14,NA,TRBD1,TRBV29-1,CSVDQTGQNTEAFF,TGCAGCGTTGATCAGACAGGGCAAAATACTGAAGCTTTCTTT
TRBJ2-1,15,NA,TRBD2,TRBV5-4,CASSLAGGRYNEQFF,TGTGCCAGCAGCTTAGCGGGGGGGCGATACAATGAGCAGTTCTTC
TRBJ1-1,13,NA,NA,TRBV14,CASSDFRGGEAFF,TGTGCCAGCTCCGACTTTCGTGGGGGCGAAGCTTTCTTT
TRBJ1-2,15,NA,NA,TRBV9,CASSVGADRNYGYTF,TGTGCCAGCAGCGTTGGGGCGGACCGAAACTATGGCTACACCTTC
TRBJ1-1,12,few,NA,TRBV28,CASSLVASEAFF,TGTGCCAGCAGTTTGGTCGCGTCAGAAGCTTTCTTT
TRBJ1-1,15,NA,TRBD1,TRBV13,CASSSAGGRNTEAFF,TGTGCCAGCAGCTCCGCAGGGGGCCGTAACACTGAAGCTTTCTTT
TRBJ2-3,12,NA,NA,TRBV30,CAWTGFTDTQYF,TGTGCCTGGACAGGTTTCACAGATACGCAGTATTTT
TRBJ2-7,12,once,NA,TRBV6-6,CASKDSLGEQYF,TGTGCCAGCAAGGACAGCCTGGGCGAGCAGTACTTC
TRBJ1-1,14,once,NA,TRBV4-1,CASSQPRAGPEAFF,TGCGCCAGCAGCCAACCCAGGGCTGGGCCTGAAGCTTTCTTT
TRBJ1-6,13,NA,TRBD1,TRBV19,CASNRGEHSPLHF,TGTGCCAGTAACAGGGGAGAGCATTCACCCCTCCACTTT
TRBJ1-4,13,once,TRBD1,TRBV30,CAWSKQGGEKLFF,TGTGCCTGGAGTAAACAGGGGGGTGAAAAACTGTTTTTT
TRBJ1-1,13,NA,TRBD1,TRBV6-5,CASMGTDNTEAFF,TGTGCCAGCATGGGGACAGATAACACTGAAGCTTTCTTT
TRBJ2-7,14,NA,NA,TRBV6-5,CASSYYSDTYEQYF,TGTGCCAGCAGTTACTACAGTGACACCTACGAGCAGTACTTC
TRBJ2-5,13,NA,NA,TRBV5-1,CASSLSPRLTQYF,TGCGCCAGCAGCTTAAGTCCCAGGCTAACCCAGTACTTC
TRBJ1-2,15,NA,NA,TRBV7-8,CASSWQTGPGYGYTF,TGTGCCAGCAGCTGGCAAACAGGGCCGGGCTATGGCTACACCTTC
TRBJ2-2,15,NA,TRBD1,TRBV19,CASSKGDRGTGELFF,TGTGCCAGTAGTAAGGGGGACAGGGGGACCGGGGAGCTGTTTTTT
TRBJ2-3,16,NA,TRBD2,TRBV5-4,CASSPYAGGNTDTQYF,TGTGCCAGCAGCCCCTATGCGGGGGGTAACACAGATACGCAGTATTTT
TRBJ1-4,14,NA,TRBD1,TRBV15,CATSSGQGGEKLFF,TGTGCCACCAGCAGCGGACAGGGAGGTGAAAAACTGTTTTTT
TRBJ1-4,12,NA,NA,TRBV3-1/TRBV3-2,CASSQLENQLFF,TGTGCCAGCAGCCAATTAGAAAACCAACTGTTTTTT
TRBJ2-5,14,NA,NA,TRBV7-2,CASSPGTSKGTQYF,TGTGCCAGCAGCCCCGGGACTTCCAAGGGGACCCAGTACTTC
TRBJ2-6,17,NA,TRBD1,TRBV18,CASSPQQGASGANVLTF,TGTGCCAGCTCACCACAACAGGGGGCCTCTGGGGCCAACGTCCTGACTTTC
TRBJ2-5,12,NA,NA,TRBV12-3/TRBV12-4,CASSASGGAQYF,TGTGCCAGCAGCGCTAGTGGAGGGGCCCAGTACTTC
TRBJ2-7,16,NA,NA,TRBV21-1,CASSKVRDRGAYEQYF,TGTGCCAGCAGCAAAGTCCGAGACAGGGGAGCCTACGAGCAGTACTTC
TRBJ2-3,18,NA,NA,TRBV12-1,CASSRPLSLRPSTDTQYF,TGTGCCAGCAGCCGTCCTCTGAGTCTGAGGCCGAGCACAGATACGCAGTATTTT
TRBJ2-3,16,NA,TRBD1,TRBV12-5,CASGRTGGAYTDTQYF,TGTGCTAGTGGTCGGACAGGGGGCGCATACACAGATACGCAGTATTTT
TRBJ2-1,16,NA,TRBD2,TRBV18,CASSPPGLAGGNEQFF,TGTGCCAGCTCACCACCCGGACTAGCGGGGGGTAATGAGCAGTTCTTC
TRBJ1-4,19,NA,TRBD1,TRBV5-1,CASSLGRGGTGATNEKLFF,TGCGCCAGCAGCTTGGGTCGAGGTGGGACAGGGGCAACTAATGAAAAACTGTTTTTT
TRBJ1-4,15,NA,NA,TRBV5-4,CASSSAGTGKEKLFF,TGTGCCAGCAGCTCCGCCGGAACCGGGAAGGAAAAACTGTTTTTT
TRBJ2-1,17,NA,TRBD2,TRBV19,CASSRAGGKSSYNEQFF,TGTGCCAGTAGTCGAGCGGGGGGCAAGAGCTCCTACAATGAGCAGTTCTTC
TRBJ2-1,16,NA,TRBD2,TRBV4-3,CASSQAASGADNEQFF,TGCGCCAGCAGCCAAGCGGCTAGCGGGGCTGACAATGAGCAGTTCTTC
TRBJ1-5,14,NA,TRBD1,TRBV19,CASSVTGGASTQHF,TGTGCCAGTAGTGTGACAGGGGGTGCGTCGACCCAGCATTTT
TRBJ1-2,13,NA,NA,TRBV5-1,CASSILRGYGYTF,TGCGCCAGCAGCATCCTTCGGGGGTATGGCTACACCTTC
TRBJ2-2,18,NA,TRBD1,TRBV10-3,CAISAVGTAVANTGELFF,TGTGCCATCAGCGCAGTCGGGACAGCTGTTGCGAACACCGGGGAGCTGTTTTTT
TRBJ2-7,12,NA,NA,TRBV2,CASTKESYEQYF,TGTGCCAGCACGAAGGAGTCCTACGAGCAGTACTTC
TRBJ2-5,13,NA,NA,TRBV4-1,CASSPGSPETQYF,TGCGCCAGCAGCCCGGGGAGTCCAGAGACCCAGTACTTC
TRBJ1-5,16,NA,NA,TRBV28,CASSPSGRGAYQPQHF,TGTGCCAGCAGTCCCTCGGGCCGGGGGGCCTATCAGCCCCAGCATTTT
TRBJ1-1,14,NA,TRBD1,TRBV6-5,CASSYKGANTEAFF,TGTGCCAGCAGTTATAAGGGGGCAAACACTGAAGCTTTCTTT
TRBJ1-1,13,NA,NA,TRBV20-1,CSASSTTGQRAFF,TGCAGTGCTAGTTCCACTACCGGTCAGCGGGCTTTCTTT
TRBJ2-2,15,few,NA,TRBV5-1,CASSSQRANTGELFF,TGCGCCAGCAGCTCCCAGCGGGCGAACACCGGGGAGCTGTTTTTT
TRBJ2-2,16,NA,NA,TRBV25-1,CASSESKPMNTGELFF,TGTGCCAGCAGTGAATCGAAACCTATGAACACCGGGGAGCTGTTTTTT
TRBJ2-7,17,NA,TRBD2,TRBV11-2,CASSLAGLAGRGYEQYF,TGTGCCAGCAGCTTAGCCGGACTAGCGGGGAGAGGGTACGAGCAGTACTTC
TRBJ2-1,16,NA,NA,TRBV24-1,CATSDPLARSYNEQFF,TGTGCCACCAGTGATCCTCTAGCGCGCTCCTACAATGAGCAGTTCTTC
TRBJ1-2,14,NA,NA,TRBV29-1,CSVSGGAGEYGYTF,TGCAGCGTTTCTGGGGGGGCAGGGGAATATGGCTACACCTTC